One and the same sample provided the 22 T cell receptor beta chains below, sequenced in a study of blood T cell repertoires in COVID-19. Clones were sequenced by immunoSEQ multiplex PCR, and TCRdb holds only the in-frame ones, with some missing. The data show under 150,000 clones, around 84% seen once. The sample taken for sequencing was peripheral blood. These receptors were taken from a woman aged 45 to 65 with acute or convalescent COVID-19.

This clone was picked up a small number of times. CDR3 in DNA: TGTGCCAGCAGCCTACGATGGGGGCGGGACACTGAAGCTTTCTTT. Translating gives CASSLRWGRDTEAFF. J is TRBJ1-1 and V is TRBV6-5; perhaps TRBD1 as D (6 bases). The germline V gene has CDR1 MNHEY and CDR2 SVGAGI. Trimming removed 6 bases from V and 3 bases from J, with 17 bases in between. The CDR3 contains 15 residues.

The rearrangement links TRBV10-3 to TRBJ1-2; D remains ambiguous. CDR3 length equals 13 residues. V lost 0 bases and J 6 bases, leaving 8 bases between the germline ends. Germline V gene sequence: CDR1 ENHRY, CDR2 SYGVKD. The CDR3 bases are TGTGCCATCAGTGAGTCAAGAGCGAATGGCTACACCTTC. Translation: CAISESRANGYTF.

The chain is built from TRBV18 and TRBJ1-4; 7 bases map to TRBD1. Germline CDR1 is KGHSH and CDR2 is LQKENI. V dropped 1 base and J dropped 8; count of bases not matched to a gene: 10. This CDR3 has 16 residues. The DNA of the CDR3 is TGTGCCAGCTCACCACAACAGGGGCTAGAGTACGAAAAACTGTTTTTT. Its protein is CASSPQQGLEYEKLFF.

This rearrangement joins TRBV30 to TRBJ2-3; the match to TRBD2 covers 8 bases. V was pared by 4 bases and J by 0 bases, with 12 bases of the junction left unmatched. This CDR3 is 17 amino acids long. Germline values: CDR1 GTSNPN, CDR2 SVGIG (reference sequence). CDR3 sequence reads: CAWNRPGGGISTDTQYF. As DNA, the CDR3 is TGTGCCTGGAACCGCCCGGGCGGGGGGATTAGCACAGATACGCAGTATTTT.

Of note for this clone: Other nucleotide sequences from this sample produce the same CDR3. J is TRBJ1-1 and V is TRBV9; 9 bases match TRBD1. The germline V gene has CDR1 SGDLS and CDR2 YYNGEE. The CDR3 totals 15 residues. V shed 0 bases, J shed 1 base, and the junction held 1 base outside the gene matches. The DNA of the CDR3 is TGTGCCAGCAGCGTAGGGGGACAGGGGAACACTGAAGCTTTCTTT. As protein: CASSVGGQGNTEAFF. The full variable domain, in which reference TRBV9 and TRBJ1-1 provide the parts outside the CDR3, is DSGVTQTPKHLITATGQRVTLRCSPRSGDLSVYWYQQSLDQGLQFLIQYYNGEERAKGNILERFSAQQFPDLHSELNLSSLELGDSALYFCASSVGGQGNTEAFFGQGTRLTVV.

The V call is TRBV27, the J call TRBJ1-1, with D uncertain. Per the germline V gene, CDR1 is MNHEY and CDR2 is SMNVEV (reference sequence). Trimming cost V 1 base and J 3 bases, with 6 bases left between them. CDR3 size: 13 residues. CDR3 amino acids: CASSLLAYTEAFF. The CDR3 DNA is TGTGCCAGCAGTTTATTAGCCTACACTGAAGCTTTCTTT.

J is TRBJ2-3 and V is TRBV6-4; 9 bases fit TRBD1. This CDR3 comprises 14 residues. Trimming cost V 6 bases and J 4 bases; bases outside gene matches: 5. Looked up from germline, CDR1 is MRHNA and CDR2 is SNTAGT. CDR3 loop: CASSLRQGADTQYF. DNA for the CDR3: TGTGCCAGCAGCCTTAGACAGGGGGCAGATACGCAGTATTTT.

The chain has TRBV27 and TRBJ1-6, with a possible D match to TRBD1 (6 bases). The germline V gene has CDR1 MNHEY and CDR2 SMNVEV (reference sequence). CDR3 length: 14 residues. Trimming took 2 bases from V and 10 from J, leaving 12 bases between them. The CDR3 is CASSLGQLLSPLHF. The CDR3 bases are TGTGCCAGCAGTTTAGGACAGCTCTTGTCACCCCTCCACTTT.

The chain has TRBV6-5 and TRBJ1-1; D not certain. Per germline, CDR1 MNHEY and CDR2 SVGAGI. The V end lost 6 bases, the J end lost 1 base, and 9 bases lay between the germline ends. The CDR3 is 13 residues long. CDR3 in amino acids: CASRTPANTEAFF. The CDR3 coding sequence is TGTGCCAGCAGGACACCAGCGAACACTGAAGCTTTCTTT.

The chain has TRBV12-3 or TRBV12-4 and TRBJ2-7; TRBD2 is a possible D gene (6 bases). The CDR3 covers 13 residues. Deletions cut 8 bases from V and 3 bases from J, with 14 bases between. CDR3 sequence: CASGGTVGYEQYF. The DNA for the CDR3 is TGTGCCAGCGGCGGGACCGTCGGCTACGAGCAGTACTTC.

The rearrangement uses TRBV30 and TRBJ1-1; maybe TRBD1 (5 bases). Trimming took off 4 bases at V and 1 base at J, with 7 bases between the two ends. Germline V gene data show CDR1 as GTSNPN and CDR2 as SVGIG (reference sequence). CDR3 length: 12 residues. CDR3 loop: CAWTRANTEAFF. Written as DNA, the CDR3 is TGTGCCTGGACCAGGGCGAACACTGAAGCTTTCTTT.

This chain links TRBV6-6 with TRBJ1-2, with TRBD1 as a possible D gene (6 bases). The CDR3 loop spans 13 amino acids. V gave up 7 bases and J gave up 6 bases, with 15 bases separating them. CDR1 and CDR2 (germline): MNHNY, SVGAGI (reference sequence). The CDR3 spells CASNMGTHDGYTF. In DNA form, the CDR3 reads TGTGCCAGCAATATGGGGACACATGATGGCTACACCTTC.

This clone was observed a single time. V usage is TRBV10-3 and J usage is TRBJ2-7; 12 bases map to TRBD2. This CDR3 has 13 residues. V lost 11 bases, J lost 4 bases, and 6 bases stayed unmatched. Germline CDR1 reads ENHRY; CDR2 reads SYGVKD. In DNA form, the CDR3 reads TGTGCCTCACGGACTAGCGGGGTTTACGAGCAGTACTTC. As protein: CASRTSGVYEQYF.

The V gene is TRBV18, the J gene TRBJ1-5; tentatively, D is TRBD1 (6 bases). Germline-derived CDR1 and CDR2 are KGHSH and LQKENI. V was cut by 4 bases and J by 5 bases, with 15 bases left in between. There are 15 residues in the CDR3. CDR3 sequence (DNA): TGTGCCAGCTCACGAGGACAGACGTTGGATCAGCCCCAGCATTTT. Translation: CASSRGQTLDQPQHF.

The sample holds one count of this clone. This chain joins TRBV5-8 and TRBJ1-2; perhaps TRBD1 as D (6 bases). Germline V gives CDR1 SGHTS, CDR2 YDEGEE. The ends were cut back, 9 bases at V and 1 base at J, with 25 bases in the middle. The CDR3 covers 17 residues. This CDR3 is CATSILGAQGFNYGYTF. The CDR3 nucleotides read TGTGCCACCTCCATACTGGGGGCGCAGGGGTTTAACTATGGCTACACCTTC.

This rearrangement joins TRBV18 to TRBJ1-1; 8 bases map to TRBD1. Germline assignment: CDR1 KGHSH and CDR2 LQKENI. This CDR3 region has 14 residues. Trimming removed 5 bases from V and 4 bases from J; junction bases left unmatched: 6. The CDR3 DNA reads TGTGCCAGCTCAGGACAGGGCCGGAGCACTGAAGCTTTCTTT. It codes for CASSGQGRSTEAFF.

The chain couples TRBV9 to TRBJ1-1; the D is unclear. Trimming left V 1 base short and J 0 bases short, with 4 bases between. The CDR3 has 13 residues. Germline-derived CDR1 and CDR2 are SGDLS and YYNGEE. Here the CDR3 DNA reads TGTGCCAGCAGCGTATCCATGAACACTGAAGCTTTCTTT. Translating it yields CASSVSMNTEAFF.

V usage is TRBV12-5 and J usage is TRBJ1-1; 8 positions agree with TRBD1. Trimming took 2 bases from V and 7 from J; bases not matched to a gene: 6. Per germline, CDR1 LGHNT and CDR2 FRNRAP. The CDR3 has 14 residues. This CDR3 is CASGLTPGTGEAFF. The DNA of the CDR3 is TGTGCTAGTGGTTTGACCCCCGGGACAGGTGAAGCTTTCTTT.

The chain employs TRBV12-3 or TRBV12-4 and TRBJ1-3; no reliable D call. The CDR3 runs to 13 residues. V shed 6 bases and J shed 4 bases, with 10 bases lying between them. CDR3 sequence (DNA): TGTGCCAGCAGGGAGGGTCCCGGAAACACCATATATTTT. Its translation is CASREGPGNTIYF.

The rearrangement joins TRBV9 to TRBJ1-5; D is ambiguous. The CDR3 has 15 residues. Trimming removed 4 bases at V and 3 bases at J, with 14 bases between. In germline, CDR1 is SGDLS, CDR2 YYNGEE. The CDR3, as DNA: TGTGCCAGCAGCTCCACGCAGGTCCTCAATCAGCCCCAGCATTTT. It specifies CASSSTQVLNQPQHF.

CDR3 DNA: TGTGCCAGCAGCCGAAGCCCTGGGACTAACAATGAGCAGTTCTTC. This translates into CASSRSPGTNNEQFF. V is TRBV4-2 and J is TRBJ2-1; 7 bases map to TRBD2. The V and J ends lost 4 bases and 5 bases, in that order; junction bases with no gene match: 8. Germline-derived CDR1 and CDR2 are LGHNA and YNFKEQ. The CDR3 loop spans 15 amino acids.

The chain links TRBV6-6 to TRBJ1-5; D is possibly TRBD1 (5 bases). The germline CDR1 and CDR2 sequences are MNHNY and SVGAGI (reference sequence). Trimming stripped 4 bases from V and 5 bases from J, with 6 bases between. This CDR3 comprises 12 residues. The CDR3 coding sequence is TGTGCCAGCAGTTCGGGGGATCAGCCCCAGCATTTT. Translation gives CASSSGDQPQHF.